This is a list of T cell receptor beta chains from one sample in a study of blood T cell repertoires in COVID-19. Sequencing was performed with immunoSEQ multiplex PCR; in TCRdb, only in-frame clones are kept and a portion is missing. The sample lists approximately 92,000 clones, around 84% occurring once. Material for sequencing was peripheral blood. These receptors were collected from a man between 65 and 85 years old with active or convalescent COVID-19. Both conserved end residues are part of each CDR3. A D gene is named only where the DNA matches it firmly. Only part of the rows carry a size: once, few, many, or a class if the clone is expanded.

TRBJ2-3,TRBV7-2,-,TRBD2,CASSLAFGLAMADTQYF,TGTGCCAGCAGCTTAGCATTCGGACTAGCGATGGCAGATACGCAGTATTTT
TRBJ2-3,TRBV19,-,-,CASSRERTMPTDTQYF,TGTGCCAGTAGTCGGGAGCGGACTATGCCCACAGATACGCAGTATTTT
TRBJ1-1,TRBV7-2,-,TRBD1,CASSFTPGQGAEAFF,TGTGCCAGCAGCTTTACCCCGGGACAGGGAGCTGAAGCTTTCTTT
TRBJ2-1,TRBV5-1,-,TRBD2,CASSFSGGRYNEQFF,TGCGCCAGCAGCTTCAGCGGGGGGCGGTACAATGAGCAGTTCTTC
TRBJ2-7,TRBV7-2,once,TRBD2,CASSTIAGGQEQYF,TGTGCCAGCAGCACTATAGCGGGGGGGCAAGAGCAGTACTTC
TRBJ1-2,TRBV14,-,TRBD1,CASSAGQGIDYGYTF,TGTGCCAGCAGCGCGGGACAGGGGATCGACTATGGCTACACCTTC
TRBJ2-7,TRBV27,-,-,CASSSALQGVFNEQYF,TGTGCCAGCAGTTCCGCGCTACAGGGCGTTTTCAACGAGCAGTACTTC
TRBJ2-3,TRBV7-6,-,TRBD2,CASSPRLAGGGTDTQYF,TGTGCCAGCAGCCCCCGACTAGCGGGGGGCGGCACAGATACGCAGTATTTT
TRBJ2-7,TRBV2,-,TRBD2,CASSVVASGAYEQYF,TGTGCCAGCAGTGTTGTGGCTAGCGGGGCCTACGAGCAGTACTTC
TRBJ2-3,TRBV5-1,-,-,CASSPQGGSQTDTQYF,TGCGCCAGCAGCCCCCAAGGAGGGAGTCAAACAGATACGCAGTATTTT
TRBJ1-3,TRBV5-1,-,TRBD1,CASSFTGGAVSGNTIYF,TGCGCCAGCAGCTTCACAGGGGGCGCGGTATCTGGAAACACCATATATTTT
TRBJ2-5,TRBV10-3,-,-,CAIKGDQETQYF,TGTGCCATCAAGGGGGACCAAGAGACCCAGTACTTC
TRBJ1-4,TRBV30,-,TRBD1,CAWRAGTASNEKLFF,TGTGCCTGGAGGGCTGGGACAGCATCAAATGAAAAACTGTTTTTT
TRBJ1-2,TRBV19,few,-,CASSIGQDYGYTF,TGTGCCAGTAGTATAGGACAGGACTATGGCTACACCTTC
TRBJ2-5,TRBV7-2,-,-,CASSPQRTARSETQYF,TGTGCCAGCAGCCCACAGCGGACAGCTAGGTCGGAGACCCAGTACTTC
TRBJ2-3,TRBV19,once,TRBD2,CASSPWTSGARSTDTQYF,TGTGCCAGTAGTCCCTGGACTAGCGGGGCTCGGAGCACAGATACGCAGTATTTT
TRBJ1-3,TRBV28,-,-,CASSFQGRLGGNTIYF,TGTGCCAGCAGTTTCCAGGGGCGTCTAGGTGGAAACACCATATATTTT
TRBJ2-2,TRBV7-8,-,-,CASSRGGDTGELFF,TGTGCCAGCAGCCGCGGAGGGGATACCGGGGAGCTGTTTTTT
TRBJ1-1,TRBV7-2,-,-,CASSSDPRVTEAFF,TGTGCCAGCAGCTCGGACCCGAGGGTGACTGAAGCTTTCTTT
TRBJ2-1,TRBV5-1,-,TRBD1,CASSPGQESGEQFF,TGCGCCAGCAGCCCCGGACAGGAAAGCGGTGAGCAGTTCTTC
TRBJ1-1,TRBV7-2,-,TRBD1,CASSLQGAMNTEAFF,TGTGCCAGCAGCTTACAGGGGGCGATGAACACTGAAGCTTTCTTT
TRBJ2-1,TRBV4-1,-,-,CASSQEASGRSSYNEQFF,TGCGCCAGCAGCCAAGAGGCTTCGGGAAGAAGCTCCTACAATGAGCAGTTCTTC
TRBJ1-4,TRBV28,-,TRBD1,CASQGTGVEKLFF,TGTGCCAGCCAAGGGACAGGGGTTGAAAAACTGTTTTTT
TRBJ2-3,TRBV7-9,once,-,CASSNTGYPDTQYF,TGTGCCAGCAGCAATACAGGGTACCCAGATACGCAGTATTTT
TRBJ2-5,TRBV6-1,-,-,CASSDMGVETQYF,TGTGCCAGCAGTGATATGGGAGTAGAGACCCAGTACTTC
TRBJ1-1,TRBV19,-,-,CADGGKRVQWGTEAFF,TGTGCCGACGGGGGGAAGAGGGTCCAGTGGGGCACTGAAGCTTTCTTT
TRBJ2-1,TRBV5-4,-,TRBD2,CASSLGGGTWQFF,TGTGCCAGCAGCTTGGGCGGGGGAACCTGGCAGTTCTTC
TRBJ2-2,TRBV6-5,-,TRBD1,CASSYEGADTGELFF,TGTGCCAGCAGTTACGAGGGGGCCGACACCGGGGAGCTGTTTTTT
TRBJ1-1,TRBV11-2,-,-,CASSFGRLNTEAFF,TGTGCCAGCAGCTTTGGGAGATTGAACACTGAAGCTTTCTTT
TRBJ1-6,TRBV5-4,few,-,CASSLEGLNSPLHF,TGTGCCAGCAGCTTGGAGGGGTTAAATTCACCCCTCCACTTT